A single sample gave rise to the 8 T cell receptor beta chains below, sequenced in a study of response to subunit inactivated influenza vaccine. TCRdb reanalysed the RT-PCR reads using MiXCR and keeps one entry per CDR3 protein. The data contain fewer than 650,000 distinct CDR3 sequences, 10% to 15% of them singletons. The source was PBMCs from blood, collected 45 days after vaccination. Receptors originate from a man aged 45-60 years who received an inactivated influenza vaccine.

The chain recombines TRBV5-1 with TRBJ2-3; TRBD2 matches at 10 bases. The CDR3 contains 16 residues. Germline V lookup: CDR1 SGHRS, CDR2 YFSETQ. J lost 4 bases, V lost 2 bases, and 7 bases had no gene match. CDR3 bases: TGCGCCAGCAGCTTAACTAGCGGGGCCAGCGCAGATACGCAGTATTTT. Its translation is CASSLTSGASADTQYF. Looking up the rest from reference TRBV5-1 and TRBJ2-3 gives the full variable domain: KAGVTQTPRYLIKTRGQQVTLSCSPISGHRSVSWYQQTPGQGLQFLFEYFSETQRNKGNFPGRFSGRQFSNSRSEMNVSTLELGDSALYLCASSLTSGASADTQYFGPGTRLTVL.

The CDR3 sequence: CASTKDGTRTFF. In DNA, the CDR3 is TGTGCCAGCACCAAAGACGGGACCAGGACTTTCTTC. J is TRBJ2-1 and V is TRBV6-5; D possibly matches TRBD1 or TRBD2 (5 bases each). Trimming cost V 7 bases and J 16 bases, with 20 bases left between them. The CDR3 has 12 residues. CDR1 and CDR2 from the germline V gene are MNHEY and SVGAGI.

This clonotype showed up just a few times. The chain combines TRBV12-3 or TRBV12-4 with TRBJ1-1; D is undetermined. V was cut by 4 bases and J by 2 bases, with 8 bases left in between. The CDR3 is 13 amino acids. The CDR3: CASSSRQNTEAFF. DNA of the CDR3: TGTGCCAGCAGTTCCAGACAAAACACTGAAGCTTTCTTT.

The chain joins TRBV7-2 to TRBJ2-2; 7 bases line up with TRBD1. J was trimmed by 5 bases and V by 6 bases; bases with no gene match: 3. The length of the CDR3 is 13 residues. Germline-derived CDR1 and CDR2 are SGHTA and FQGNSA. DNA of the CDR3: TGTGCCAGCAGAGGACAGGCGACCGGGGAGCTGTTTTTT. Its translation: CASRGQATGELFF.

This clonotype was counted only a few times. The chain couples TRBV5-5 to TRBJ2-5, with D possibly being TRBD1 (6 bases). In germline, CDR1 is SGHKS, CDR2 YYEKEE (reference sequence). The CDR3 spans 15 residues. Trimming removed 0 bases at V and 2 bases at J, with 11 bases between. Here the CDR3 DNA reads TGTGCCAGCAGCTTGGACAGGGCATTGCAAGAGACCCAGTACTTC. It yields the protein CASSLDRALQETQYF. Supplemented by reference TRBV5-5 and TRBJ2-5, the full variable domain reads DAGVTQSPTHLIKTRGQQVTLRCSPISGHKSVSWYQQVLGQGPQFIFQYYEKEERGRGNFPDRFSARQFPNYSSELNVNALLLGDSALYLCASSLDRALQETQYFGPGTRLLVL.

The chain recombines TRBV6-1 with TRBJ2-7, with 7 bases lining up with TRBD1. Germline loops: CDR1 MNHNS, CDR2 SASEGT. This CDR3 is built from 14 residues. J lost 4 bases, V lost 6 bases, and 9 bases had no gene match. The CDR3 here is CASSVGTDFYEQYF. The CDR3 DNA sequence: TGTGCCAGCAGCGTCGGGACAGATTTTTACGAGCAGTACTTC.

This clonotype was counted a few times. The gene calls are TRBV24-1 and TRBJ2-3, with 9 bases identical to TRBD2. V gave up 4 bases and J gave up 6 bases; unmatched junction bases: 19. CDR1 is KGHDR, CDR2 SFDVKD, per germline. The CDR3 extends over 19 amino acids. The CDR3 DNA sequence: TGTGCCACCAGTGAGGAGGTAGCGGGGGCCCCTCTTCTGGGGGATACGCAGTATTTT. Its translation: CATSEEVAGAPLLGDTQYF.

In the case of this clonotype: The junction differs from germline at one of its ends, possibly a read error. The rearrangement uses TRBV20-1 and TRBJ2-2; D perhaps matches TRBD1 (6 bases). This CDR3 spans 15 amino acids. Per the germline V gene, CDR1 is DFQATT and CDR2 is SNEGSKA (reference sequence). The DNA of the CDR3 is TGCAGTGCTGGAGAAACAGGGTCGGACACCGGGGAGCTGTTTTTT. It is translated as CSAGETGSDTGELFF.